These T cell receptor beta chains were read from a single sample in a study of T-cell memory formation after mild COVID-19. Using its own MiXCR run on the 5' RACE reads, TCRdb lists one record per CDR3 protein. The top ten hold 12% of the sample, which has hundreds of thousands of distinct CDR3 sequences, about a fifth seen once. Source material: PBMCs or a T cell subset sorted from them (not recorded which). Every receptor here comes from an adult woman who had mild COVID-19 (a few samples of this study predate the infection). Cell type and time point are not known. Both conserved end residues are part of each CDR3. Each record gives: V gene, J gene, D gene, clone size, CDR3 DNA, CDR3 protein. A D gene is named only where the DNA matches it firmly. Not all rows give a size; the values are once, few, many and, for expanded clones, a class.

>TRBV18|TRBJ1-1|NA|few
TGTGCCAGCTCACCGTTGGACGAAAACACTGAAGCTTTCTTT
CASSPLDENTEAFF
>TRBV7-9|TRBJ1-1|TRBD1|NA
TGTGCCAGCAGCCCCGCCTGGTCGACAGGGGGAAACACTGAAGCTTTCTTT
CASSPAWSTGGNTEAFF
>TRBV27|TRBJ1-1|TRBD1|NA
TGTGCCAGCAGTTCCCCCCGACAGGGGGCGACTGAAGCTTTCTTT
CASSSPRQGATEAFF
>TRBV7-3|TRBJ2-2|NA|NA
TGTGCCAGCAGCTCCGACCCCGGAGGGGCGCGCGGCGGGGAGCTGTTTTTT
CASSSDPGGARGGELFF
>TRBV3-1|TRBJ1-5|NA|NA
TGTGCCAGCAGCCAAGGTCAGGTTATCGGCCAGCCCCAGCATTTT
CASSQGQVIGQPQHF
>TRBV4-1|TRBJ2-3|NA|NA
TGCGCCAGCAGCCAAGTCGAAACGAGAACAGATACGCAGTATTTT
CASSQVETRTDTQYF
>TRBV5-1|TRBJ1-5|NA|NA
TGCGCCAGCAGCTTGGTGGCGGGGGAGCACCAGCCCCAGCATTTT
CASSLVAGEHQPQHF
>TRBV5-1|TRBJ2-2|TRBD1|NA
TGCGCCAGCAGCCCGGGGACAGGGCTCAACACCGGGGAGCTGTTTTTT
CASSPGTGLNTGELFF
>TRBV6-6|TRBJ1-1|NA|NA
TGTGCCAGCGACAGCCTGAACACTGAAGCTTTCTTT
CASDSLNTEAFF
>TRBV7-2|TRBJ1-3|TRBD1|NA
TGTGCCAGCAGCCCATGGGGGGACAGGTCTGGAAACACCATATATTTT
CASSPWGDRSGNTIYF
>TRBV25-1|TRBJ2-7|TRBD2|NA
TGTGCCAGAAGACCTAGCGGGGGATCCTACGAGCAGTACTTC
CARRPSGGSYEQYF
>TRBV15|TRBJ2-2|TRBD2|NA
TGTGCCACCAGCAGAGAACGGAGCGGGGGCGTCCCCGGGGAGCTGTTTTTT
CATSRERSGGVPGELFF
>TRBV27|TRBJ1-1|NA|few
TGTGCCAGCAGCCCCCAGGGGATAATGAACACTGAAGCTTTCTTT
CASSPQGIMNTEAFF
>TRBV12-3/TRBV12-4|TRBJ1-2|NA|NA
TGTGCCAGCAGTTTTGGAGCGTGGGGCTACACCTTC
CASSFGAWGYTF
>TRBV28|TRBJ2-1|NA|NA
TGTGCCAGCAGTTCCGGACCCCGGGACCCCAAAGGGAATGAGCAGTTCTTC
CASSSGPRDPKGNEQFF
>TRBV7-9|TRBJ2-5|NA|few
TGTGCCAGCAGCTTAGACAGTCGGGTGGACCAGTACTTC
CASSLDSRVDQYF
>TRBV20-1|TRBJ1-4|NA|few
TGCAGTGCTAGAGATGTAGGGCGGCTTAAGACATGGGAAAAACTGTTTTTT
CSARDVGRLKTWEKLFF
>TRBV6-5|TRBJ2-3|TRBD2|NA
TGTGCCAGCAGCTTTTCCCGGCTAGCGGGAGGTACGCAGTATTTT
CASSFSRLAGGTQYF
>TRBV6-5|TRBJ1-2|TRBD1|few
TGTGCCAGCAGTTACGGGACAGGGGGTGGTGGCTACACCTTC
CASSYGTGGGGYTF
>TRBV6-4|TRBJ2-1|TRBD2|few
TGTGCCAGCAGTGACCCGACAGGGGGCCGCGAGGGACTAGCGGGAGGGCCGTATGAGCAGTTCTTC
CASSDPTGGREGLAGGPYEQFF
>TRBV5-1|TRBJ2-1|TRBD2|NA
TGCGCCAGCAGCGGCCCGCGGGGGTTGGACAATGAGCAGTTCTTC
CASSGPRGLDNEQFF
>TRBV4-2|TRBJ1-1|NA|NA
TGTGCCAGCAGCCATGATCTACAGGTCCTAAGAAACACTGAAGCTTTCTTT
CASSHDLQVLRNTEAFF
>TRBV2|TRBJ2-4|TRBD1|few
TGTGCCAGCAGTGAAGAGGGACAGGGGTTTAGGGCCAAAAACATTCAGTACTTC
CASSEEGQGFRAKNIQYF
>TRBV29-1|TRBJ1-1|NA|few
TGCAGCGTTGTCTTTTATGGCAGGGAGGGCACTGAAGCTTTCTTT
CSVVFYGREGTEAFF
>TRBV29-1|TRBJ1-1|TRBD1|NA
TGCAGCGTGACCAGGGGGCAGGGGACTGAAGCTTTCTTT
CSVTRGQGTEAFF
>TRBV18|TRBJ2-7|NA|NA
TGTGCCAGCTCACCTGCAGAGATCTACGAGCAGTACTTC
CASSPAEIYEQYF
>TRBV4-2|TRBJ2-2|TRBD2|medium-sized
TGTGCCAGCAGCCAAGGAGGGACTAGCGGGAAAACCGGGGAGCTGTTTTTT
CASSQGGTSGKTGELFF
>TRBV6-5|TRBJ2-7|NA|NA
TGTGCCAGCAGTTACTCGTATTTGGAGCGGGTCTACGAGCAGTACTTC
CASSYSYLERVYEQYF
>TRBV20-1|TRBJ1-5|TRBD1|NA
TGCAGTGCTAGAGACTACAGGGGGTGGCAGCCCCAGCATTTT
CSARDYRGWQPQHF
>TRBV27|TRBJ2-5|NA|once
TGTGCCAGCAGTCATGGACCCGAAGAGACCCAGTACTTC
CASSHGPEETQYF
>TRBV24-1|TRBJ2-2|TRBD1|NA
TGTGCCACCAGTGATGAACGGCTGACAGGGGACACCGGGGAGCTGTTTTTT
CATSDERLTGDTGELFF
>TRBV6-2/TRBV6-3|TRBJ2-7|NA|few
TGTGCCAGCAGTCCAGGGAAGGGCCGGAGCTACGAGCAGTACTTC
CASSPGKGRSYEQYF
>TRBV24-1|TRBJ1-1|TRBD1|NA
TGTGCCACCCGAGACAGGGGAAGCGGGGAGGCCACTGAAGCTTTCTTT
CATRDRGSGEATEAFF
>TRBV30|TRBJ2-7|NA|NA
TGTGCCTGGACGGGACATCTTCCCTCCTACGAGCAGTACTTC
CAWTGHLPSYEQYF
>TRBV19|TRBJ2-7|NA|few
TGTGCCAGTAGTATCGAGGGGGCCGGGGGATTCTACGAGCAGTACTTC
CASSIEGAGGFYEQYF
>TRBV13|TRBJ2-5|NA|NA
TGTGCCAGCAGCTTGGTCCAGTCACGGGAGACCCAGTACTTC
CASSLVQSRETQYF
>TRBV30|TRBJ1-2|TRBD1|once
TGTGCCTGGCAGGGGGTCGTTAACTATGGCTACACCTTC
CAWQGVVNYGYTF
>TRBV5-5|TRBJ2-1|TRBD2|few
TGTGCCAGCAGCAAGGGACTAGCGGGGGCCATCAATGAGCAGTTCTTC
CASSKGLAGAINEQFF
>TRBV30|TRBJ2-5|NA|few
TGTGCCTGGAGTGTAGTTCAAGAGACCCAGTACTTC
CAWSVVQETQYF
>TRBV29-1|TRBJ2-2|TRBD1|NA
TGCAGCGCGACGACAGGGCTAACCGGGGAGCTGTTTTTT
CSATTGLTGELFF
>TRBV28|TRBJ2-1|NA|NA
TGTGCCAGCAGTTTACCCGGGACGGTTTACAATGAGCAGTTCTTC
CASSLPGTVYNEQFF
>TRBV20-1|TRBJ1-3|NA|few
TGCAGTGCTAGAAACCCGGCCTTCTCTGGAAACACCATATATTTT
CSARNPAFSGNTIYF
>TRBV5-1|TRBJ2-1|NA|few
TGCGCCAGCAGCCCAGGCGCGGGGACCTACAATGAGCAGTTCTTC
CASSPGAGTYNEQFF
>TRBV6-4|TRBJ2-3|TRBD1|NA
TGTGCCAGCAGTGAGTCCGGGACAGGGGTTACAGATACGCAGTATTTT
CASSESGTGVTDTQYF
>TRBV6-6|TRBJ2-3|TRBD2|few
TGTGCCAGCAGTTACTCCCCCAACCAGCGGGGGGGCACAGATACGCAGTATTTT
CASSYSPNQRGGTDTQYF
>TRBV29-1|TRBJ1-4|TRBD1|NA
TGCAGCGTTGAAGACCAGGGGGCGGCTAATGAAAAACTGTTTTTT
CSVEDQGAANEKLFF
>TRBV5-5|TRBJ2-3|NA|few
TGTGCCAGCAGCGCCCATTGGGGGCAATCTAGCACAGATACGCAGTATTTT
CASSAHWGQSSTDTQYF
>TRBV12-3/TRBV12-4|TRBJ2-5|NA|many
TGTGCCAGCAGTCCCCGGGAGACCCAGTACTTC
CASSPRETQYF
>TRBV10-3|TRBJ2-1|TRBD2|NA
TGTGCCATCAGTGGTAAACGACTAGCGGGAGGTCGTACCTACAATGAGCAGTTCTTC
CAISGKRLAGGRTYNEQFF
>TRBV6-2/TRBV6-3|TRBJ2-4|NA|few
TGTGCCAGCATGTATGAACTCCAAAACATTCAGTACTTC
CASMYELQNIQYF
>TRBV12-3/TRBV12-4|TRBJ1-1|NA|few
TGTGCCAGCAGTTCGACAGTTAGCACTGAAGCTTTCTTT
CASSSTVSTEAFF
>TRBV11-2|TRBJ2-3|NA|NA
TGTGCCAGCAGGCCCATCGGTGCTAGAGGAGACGGCACGCAGTATTTT
CASRPIGARGDGTQYF
>TRBV7-2|TRBJ2-7|NA|NA
TGTGCCAGCAGCTCGTGGTCGGCGTTAAAGGGGCAGTACTTC
CASSSWSALKGQYF
>TRBV20-1|TRBJ2-7|NA|few
TGCAGTGCCAGGGGCCCCTGGGGTACCTACGAGCAGTACTTC
CSARGPWGTYEQYF
>TRBV7-6|TRBJ2-1|TRBD2|few
TGTGCCAGCAGCTTGACCGGGACTAGGGGGGTTAGTGAGCAGTTCTTC
CASSLTGTRGVSEQFF
>TRBV12-3/TRBV12-4|TRBJ1-3|NA|few
TGTGCCAGCACCACCGTACGGGGCTCTGGAAACACCATATATTTT
CASTTVRGSGNTIYF
>TRBV6-2/TRBV6-3|TRBJ2-1|NA|NA
TGTGCCAGCAGTACCACGTGGACTGGGGGGCCGTTCTTC
CASSTTWTGGPFF
>TRBV24-1|TRBJ2-5|NA|NA
TGTGCCACCAGTGATTTTTTCTTTGAGGGGTCTACAGAGACCCAGTACTTC
CATSDFFFEGSTETQYF
>TRBV20-1|TRBJ2-7|NA|NA
TGCAGTGCTCCTAGCAGCCAAGCGTCCCCCTACGAGCAGTACTTC
CSAPSSQASPYEQYF